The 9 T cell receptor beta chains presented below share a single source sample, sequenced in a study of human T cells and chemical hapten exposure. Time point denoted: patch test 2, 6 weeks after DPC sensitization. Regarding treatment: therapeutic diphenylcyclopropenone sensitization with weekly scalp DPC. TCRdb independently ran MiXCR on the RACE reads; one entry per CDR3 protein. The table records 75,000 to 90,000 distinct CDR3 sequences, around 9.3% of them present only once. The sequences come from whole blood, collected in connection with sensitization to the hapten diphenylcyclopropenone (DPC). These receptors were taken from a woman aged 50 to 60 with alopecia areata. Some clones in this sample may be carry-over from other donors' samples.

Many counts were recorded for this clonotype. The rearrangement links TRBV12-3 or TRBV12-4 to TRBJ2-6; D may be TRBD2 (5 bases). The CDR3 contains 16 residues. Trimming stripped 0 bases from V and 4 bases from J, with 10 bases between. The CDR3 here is CASSLAGASGANVLTF. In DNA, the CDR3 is TGTGCCAGCAGTTTAGCGGGAGCCTCCGGGGCCAACGTCCTGACTTTC.

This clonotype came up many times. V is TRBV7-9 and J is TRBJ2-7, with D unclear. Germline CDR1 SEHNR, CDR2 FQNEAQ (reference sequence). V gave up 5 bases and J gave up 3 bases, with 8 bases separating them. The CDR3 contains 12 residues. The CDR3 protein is CASSPPGYEQYF. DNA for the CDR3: TGTGCCAGCAGCCCGCCTGGCTACGAGCAGTACTTC.

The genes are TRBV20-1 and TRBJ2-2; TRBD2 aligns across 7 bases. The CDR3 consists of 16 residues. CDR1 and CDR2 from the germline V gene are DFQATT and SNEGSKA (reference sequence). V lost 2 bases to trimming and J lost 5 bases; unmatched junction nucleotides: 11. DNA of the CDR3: TGCAGTGCTAGACCTAGCGGAAGAACGGATACCGGGGAGCTGTTTTTT. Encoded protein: CSARPSGRTDTGELFF.

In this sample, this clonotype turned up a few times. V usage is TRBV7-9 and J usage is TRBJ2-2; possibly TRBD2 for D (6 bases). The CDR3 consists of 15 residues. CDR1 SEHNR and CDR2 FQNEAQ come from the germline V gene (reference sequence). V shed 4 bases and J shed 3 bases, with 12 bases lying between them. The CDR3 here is CASSSLRRDTGELFF. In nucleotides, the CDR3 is TGTGCCAGCAGCTCCCTAAGGAGGGACACCGGGGAGCTGTTTTTT.

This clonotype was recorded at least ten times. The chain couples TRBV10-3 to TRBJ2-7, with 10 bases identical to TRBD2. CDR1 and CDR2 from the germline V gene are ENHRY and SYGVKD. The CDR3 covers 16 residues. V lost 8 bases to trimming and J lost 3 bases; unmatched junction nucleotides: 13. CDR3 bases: TGTGCCATCGGTCTCAGCCAGGAGCGGGGGGGCTACGAGCAGTACTTC. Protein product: CAIGLSQERGGYEQYF.

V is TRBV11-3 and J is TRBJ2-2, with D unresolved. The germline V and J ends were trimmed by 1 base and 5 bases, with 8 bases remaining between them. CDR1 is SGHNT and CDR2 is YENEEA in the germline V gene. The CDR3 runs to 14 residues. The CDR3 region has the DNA TGTGCCAGCAGCTTAGGACAAGCTACCGGGGAGCTGTTTTTT. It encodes CASSLGQATGELFF.

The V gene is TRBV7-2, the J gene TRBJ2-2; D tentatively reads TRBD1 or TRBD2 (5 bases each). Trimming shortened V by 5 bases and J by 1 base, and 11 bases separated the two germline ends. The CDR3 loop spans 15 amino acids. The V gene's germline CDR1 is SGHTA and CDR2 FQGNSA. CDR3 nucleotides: TGTGCCAGCAGCCGGGACGGACAGAACACCGGGGAGCTGTTTTTT. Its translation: CASSRDGQNTGELFF.

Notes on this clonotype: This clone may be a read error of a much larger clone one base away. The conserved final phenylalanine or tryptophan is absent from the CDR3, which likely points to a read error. The CDR3 nucleotides are TGTGCCAGCAGCGGGCGGGAGGACACAGATACGCAGTATTCT. Its translation is CASSGREDTDTQYS. The genes are TRBV7-6 and TRBJ2-3; 8 nucleotides line up with TRBD2. The germline CDR1 and CDR2 sequences are SGHVS and FNYEAQ. After removal of 5 bases from V and 2 bases from J, the junction contained 3 bases not matched to a gene. The CDR3 length is 14 residues.

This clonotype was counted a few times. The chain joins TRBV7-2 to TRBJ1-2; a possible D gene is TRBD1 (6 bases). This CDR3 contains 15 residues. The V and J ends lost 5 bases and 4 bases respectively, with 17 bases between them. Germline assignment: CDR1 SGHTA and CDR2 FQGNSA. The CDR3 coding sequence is TGTGCCAGCAGCCCGGACCGGGACAACGCCTATGGCTACACCTTC. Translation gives CASSPDRDNAYGYTF.